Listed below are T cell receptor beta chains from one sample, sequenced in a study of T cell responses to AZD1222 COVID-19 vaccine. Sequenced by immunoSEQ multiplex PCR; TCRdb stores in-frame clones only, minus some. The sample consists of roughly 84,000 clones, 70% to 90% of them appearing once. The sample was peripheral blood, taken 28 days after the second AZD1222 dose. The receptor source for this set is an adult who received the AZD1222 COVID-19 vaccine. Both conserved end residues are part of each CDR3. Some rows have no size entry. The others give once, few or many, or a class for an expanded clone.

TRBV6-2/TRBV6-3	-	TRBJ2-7	CASSKPAGTYEQYF
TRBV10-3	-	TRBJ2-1	CAIQGGRGEQFF
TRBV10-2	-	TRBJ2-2	CASTDPPGPAGSGELFF
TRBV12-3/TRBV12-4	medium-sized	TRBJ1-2	CASSPSEIGYTF
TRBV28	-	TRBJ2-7	CASRTGPYEQYF
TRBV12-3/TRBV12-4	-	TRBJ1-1	CASTGGNGVEAFF
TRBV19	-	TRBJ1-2	CASRSNRDGANYGYTF
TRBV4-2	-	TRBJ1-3	CASSQDGGDGNTIYF
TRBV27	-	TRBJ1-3	CASSFSGWDSGNTIYF
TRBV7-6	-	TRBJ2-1	CASSWDGGNEQFF
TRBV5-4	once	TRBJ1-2	CASSPGGNGYTF
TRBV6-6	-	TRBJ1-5	CASSPGGLRLWENSNQPQHF
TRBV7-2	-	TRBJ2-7	CASSLGSSAYEQYF
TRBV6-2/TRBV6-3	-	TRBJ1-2	CASSYSGIYGYTF
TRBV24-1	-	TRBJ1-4	CATSGAGANEKLFF
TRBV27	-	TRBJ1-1	CASRGQIEAFF
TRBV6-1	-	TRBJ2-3	CASSEVRGSTDTQYF
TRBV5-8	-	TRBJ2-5	CASSIRTGTLQETQYF
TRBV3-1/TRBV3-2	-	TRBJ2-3	CASSHISEGCTDTQYF
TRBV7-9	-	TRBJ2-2	CASSPHGANTGELFF
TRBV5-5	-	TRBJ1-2	CASSTRQGPTAGYTF
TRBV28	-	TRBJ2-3	CASSLGPENVDTQYF
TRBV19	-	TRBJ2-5	CASSVGGPETQYF
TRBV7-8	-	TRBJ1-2	CASSSGALYGYTF
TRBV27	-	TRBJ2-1	CASRQREGLNEQFF
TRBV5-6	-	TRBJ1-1	CASSTDRGGTEAFF
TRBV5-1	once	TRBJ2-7	CASSSGSTSGSIYEQYF
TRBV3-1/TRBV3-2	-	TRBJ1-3	CASSHGTGDTIYF
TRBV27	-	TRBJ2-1	CASSRLGLGEQFF
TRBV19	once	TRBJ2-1	CASSSATLSSSYNEQFF
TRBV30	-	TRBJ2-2	CAWQLAVANTGELFF
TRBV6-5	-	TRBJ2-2	CASSYPRDGTGELFF
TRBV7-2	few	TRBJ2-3	CASSFIAGTDTQYF
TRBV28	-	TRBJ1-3	CASSLISGNTIYF
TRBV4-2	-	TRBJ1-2	CASSQGPGADYGYTF
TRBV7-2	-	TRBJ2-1	CASSHAGTAQFF
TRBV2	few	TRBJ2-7	CAFSEGYYEQYF
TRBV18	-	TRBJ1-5	CASSPGTGINQPQHF
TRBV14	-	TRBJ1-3	CASSQLRRQGTGNTIYF
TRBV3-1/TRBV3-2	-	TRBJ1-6	CASSQGGRGSPLHF
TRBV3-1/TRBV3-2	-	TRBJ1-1	CASSHGGMNTEAFF
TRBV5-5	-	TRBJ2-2	CASSTLNTGELFF
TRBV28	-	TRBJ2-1	CASSSGGDNEQFF
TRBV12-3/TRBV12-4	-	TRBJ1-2	CASSLVSGYGYTF
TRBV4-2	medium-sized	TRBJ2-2	CASSKEPGGGTNTGELFF
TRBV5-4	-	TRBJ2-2	CASSLRDRPTGELFF
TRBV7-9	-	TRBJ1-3	CASSLIRGGNTIYF
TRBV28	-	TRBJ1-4	CASSLFGGEEKLFF
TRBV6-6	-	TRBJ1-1	CASRGQVPNTEAFF
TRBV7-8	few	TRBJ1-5	CASSLDGIGGQPQHF
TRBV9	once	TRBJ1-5	CANSLTGRDQPQHF
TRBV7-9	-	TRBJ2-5	CASSGGLAGGSRAQYF